This TCR beta chain emerged from a study of blood T cell repertoires in COVID-19. Study at large: The cDNA or gDNA used as material had been derived from T cells, B-cell-depleted T cells, or PBMCs.

The germline V and J ends were trimmed by 4 bases and 2 bases, with 14 bases remaining between them. The CDR3 covers 15 residues. Per germline, CDR1 SNHLY and CDR2 FYNNEI. Methods used by the authors: Estimation of nucleated cell counts relied on the amplification of reference gene primers. The protocol was immunoSEQ multiplex PCR, while the TCRdb copy is restricted to in-frame clones and leaves out a portion. The DNA was the basis for D and trimming; V, J and clone size are from that table. The sample yields 85,000 to 120,000 clones, around 78% seen once. Seattle patients were enrolled during active infection and followed longitudinally. Only a few counts were recorded for this clone.

The sequence derives from a man aged 80 or over with COVID-19, enrolled during active disease. V and J are TRBV2 and TRBJ2-5, with D perhaps TRBD2 (7 bases). Sequenced input: peripheral blood. The CDR3 here is CASSVSGTRQETQYF. The CDR3, as DNA: TGTGCCAGCAGTGTGAGCGGGACAAGACAAGAGACCCAGTACTTC.